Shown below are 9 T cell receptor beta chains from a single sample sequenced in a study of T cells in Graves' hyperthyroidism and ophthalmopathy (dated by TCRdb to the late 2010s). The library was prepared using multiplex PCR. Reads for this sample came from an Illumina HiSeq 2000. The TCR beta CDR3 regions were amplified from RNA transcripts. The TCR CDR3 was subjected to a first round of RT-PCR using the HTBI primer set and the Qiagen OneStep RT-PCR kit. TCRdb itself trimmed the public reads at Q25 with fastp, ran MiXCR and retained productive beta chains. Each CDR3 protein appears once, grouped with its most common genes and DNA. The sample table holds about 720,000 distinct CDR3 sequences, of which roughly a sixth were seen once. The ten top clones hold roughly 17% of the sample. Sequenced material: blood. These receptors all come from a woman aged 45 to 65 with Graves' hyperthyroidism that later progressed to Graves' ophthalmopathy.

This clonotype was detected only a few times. As DNA, the CDR3 is TGTGCCAGCAGCTTGGGGTTTTCAGGTCGTAGCACAGATACGCAGTATTTT. This codes for CASSLGFSGRSTDTQYF. V gene TRBV5-6 combines with J gene TRBJ2-3; the D is unclear. This CDR3 has 17 amino acids. The ends were cut back, 0 bases at V and 0 bases at J, with 14 bases in the middle. Germline V CDR1 and CDR2: SGHDT, YYEEEE.

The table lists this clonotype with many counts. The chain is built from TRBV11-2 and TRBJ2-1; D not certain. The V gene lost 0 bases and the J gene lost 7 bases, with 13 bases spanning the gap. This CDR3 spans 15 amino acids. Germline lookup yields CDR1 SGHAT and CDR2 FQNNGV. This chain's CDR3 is CASSLDGLAANEQFF. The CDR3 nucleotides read TGTGCCAGCAGCTTAGATGGCCTGGCAGCAAATGAGCAGTTCTTC.

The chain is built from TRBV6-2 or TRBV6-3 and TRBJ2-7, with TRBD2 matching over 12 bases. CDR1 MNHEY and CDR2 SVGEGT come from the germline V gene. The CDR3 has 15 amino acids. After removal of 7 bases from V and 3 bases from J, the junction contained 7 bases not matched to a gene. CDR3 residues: CASKASGGANYEQYF. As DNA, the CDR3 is TGTGCCAGCAAAGCTAGCGGGGGGGCTAACTACGAGCAGTACTTC.

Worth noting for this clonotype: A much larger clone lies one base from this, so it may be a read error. Written as DNA, the CDR3 is TGTGCCAGCAGCCAACTTAGGACAATGAACACTAAAGCTTTCTTT. Its translation is CASSQLRTMNTKAFF. The gene calls are TRBV3-1 and TRBJ1-1, with D tentatively TRBD1 (5 bases). The CDR3 has 15 residues. Per germline, CDR1 LGHDT and CDR2 YNNKEL (reference sequence).

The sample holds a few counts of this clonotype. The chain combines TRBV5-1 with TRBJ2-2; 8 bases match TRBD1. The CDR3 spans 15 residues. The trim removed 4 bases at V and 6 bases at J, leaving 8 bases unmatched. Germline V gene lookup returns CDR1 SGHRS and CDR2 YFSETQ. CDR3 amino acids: CASSPDPGGSGELFF. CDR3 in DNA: TGCGCCAGCAGCCCGGATCCAGGGGGCTCCGGGGAGCTGTTTTTT.

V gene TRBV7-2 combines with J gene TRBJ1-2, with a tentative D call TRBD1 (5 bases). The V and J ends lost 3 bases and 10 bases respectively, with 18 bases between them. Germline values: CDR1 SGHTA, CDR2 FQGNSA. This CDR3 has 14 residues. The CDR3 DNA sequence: TGTGCCAGCAGCTTCCGGGACCGCCTCTCCCCCTACACCTTC. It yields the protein CASSFRDRLSPYTF.

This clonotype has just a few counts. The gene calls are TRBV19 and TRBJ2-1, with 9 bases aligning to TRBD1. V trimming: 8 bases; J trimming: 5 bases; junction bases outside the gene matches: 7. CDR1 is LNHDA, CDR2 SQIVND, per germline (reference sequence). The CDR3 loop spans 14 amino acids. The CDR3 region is CASPTGGRDNEQFF. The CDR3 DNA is TGTGCCAGTCCGACAGGGGGACGTGACAATGAGCAGTTCTTC. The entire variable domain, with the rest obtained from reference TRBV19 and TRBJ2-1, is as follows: DGGITQSPKYLFRKEGQNVTLSCEQNLNHDAMYWYRQDPGQGLRLIYYSQIVNDFQKGDIAEGYSVSREKKESFPLTVTSAQKNPTAFYLCASPTGGRDNEQFFGPGTRLTVL.

CDR3 loop: CAVNRQDGEAFF. DNA of the CDR3: TGTGCCGTCAATCGACAGGACGGTGAAGCTTTCTTT. The chain couples TRBV19 to TRBJ1-1, with D tentatively TRBD1 (6 bases). The V gene's germline CDR1 is LNHDA and CDR2 SQIVND (reference sequence). The V gene lost 11 bases and the J gene lost 7 bases, with 17 bases spanning the gap. This CDR3 has 12 residues. Variable domain in full (rest from reference TRBV19 and TRBJ1-1): DGGITQSPKYLFRKEGQNVTLSCEQNLNHDAMYWYRQDPGQGLRLIYYSQIVNDFQKGDIAEGYSVSREKKESFPLTVTSAQKNPTAFYLCAVNRQDGEAFFGQGTRLTVV.

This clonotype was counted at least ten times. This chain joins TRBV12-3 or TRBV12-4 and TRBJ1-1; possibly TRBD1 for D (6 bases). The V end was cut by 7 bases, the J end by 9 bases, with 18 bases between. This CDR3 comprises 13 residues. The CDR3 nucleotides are TGTGCCAGCAACCCGGGACACACAATCAAAGCTTTCTTT. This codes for CASNPGHTIKAFF.